The 31 T cell receptor beta chains listed next were all sequenced from one sample in a study of T cell responses to AZD1222 COVID-19 vaccine. Assay used: immunoSEQ multiplex PCR; TCRdb lists only in-frame clones, some missing. This sample yields 40,000 to 60,000 clones, of which 70% to 85% are seen a single time; roughly 20% belongs to the top ten. The sequences come from peripheral blood, collected on day 0 of MenACWY control vaccination. Receptor source: an adult in good health.

The chain uses TRBV7-9 and TRBJ1-2; unclear D gene. The CDR3 spans 18 residues. V was clipped by 1 base and J by 0 bases, with 18 bases between them. In germline, CDR1 is SEHNR, CDR2 FQNEAQ (reference sequence). CDR3: CASSLGSGRFTANYGYTF. Here the CDR3 DNA reads TGTGCCAGCAGCTTAGGATCTGGCAGATTTACGGCTAACTATGGCTACACCTTC.

To note about this clone: One junction end disagrees with the germline gene, perhaps due to a read error. The chain has TRBV6-1 and TRBJ2-7; 7 bases fit TRBD1. The length of the CDR3 is 12 residues. The germline gives CDR1 MNHNS, CDR2 SASEGT. The DNA for the CDR3 is TGTGCCAGCAGTTCCTCCGGGACAGCAGGACTCTTC. Translating it yields CASSSSGTAGLF.

The chain joins TRBV9 to TRBJ1-1, with D maybe TRBD1 (5 bases). The length of the CDR3 is 15 residues. Trimming took 0 bases from V and 3 from J, leaving 12 bases between them. Germline V gene data show CDR1 as SGDLS and CDR2 as YYNGEE. CDR3 in amino acids: CASSVGSGSDTEAFF. The CDR3 DNA reads TGTGCCAGCAGCGTAGGATCAGGGAGCGACACTGAAGCTTTCTTT. The full variable domain, with the rest looked up from reference TRBV9 and TRBJ1-1, is DSGVTQTPKHLITATGQRVTLRCSPRSGDLSVYWYQQSLDQGLQFLIQYYNGEERAKGNILERFSAQQFPDLHSELNLSSLELGDSALYFCASSVGSGSDTEAFFGQGTRLTVV.

This clone was found a few times. Other DNA sequences in the same sample also yield this CDR3. This chain's CDR3 is CASSPRTASGYTF. The CDR3 DNA follows: TGTGCCAGCTCACCACGAACAGCTAGTGGCTACACCTTC. The chain couples TRBV18 to TRBJ1-2; no firm D call. Germline V gives CDR1 KGHSH, CDR2 LQKENI. V lost 1 base, J lost 7 bases, and 10 bases lay in between. The CDR3 is made up of 13 amino acids.

In the case of this clone: At one end, the junction sequence differs from germline, possibly due to a read error. The rearrangement uses TRBV19 and TRBJ1-1, with TRBD1 identical over 8 bases. The germline V gene encodes CDR1 LNHDA and CDR2 SQIVND (reference sequence). The length of the CDR3 is 15 residues. The CDR3, as DNA: TGTGCCAGTAGTACCCAACAGGGGGTGAATACTGAAGCTTTCTTT. Translating gives CASSTQQGVNTEAFF.

The rearrangement uses TRBV7-7 and TRBJ2-7; perhaps TRBD2 as D (5 bases). Trimming left V 3 bases short and J 3 bases short, with 18 bases between. The V gene's germline CDR1 is SSHAT and CDR2 FNYEAQ (reference sequence). The CDR3 has 16 amino acids. CDR3 bases: TGTGCCAGCAGCTTGACGCGAGGGAATAAAGTCTACGAGCAGTACGTC. Amino acid sequence: CASSLTRGNKVYEQYV.

The chain recombines TRBV3-1 (or the pseudogene TRBV3-2) with TRBJ1-2; D remains unclear. Trimming pared 5 bases from V and 3 bases from J, leaving 13 bases between. The CDR3 is 14 amino acids. CDR1 is LGHDT, CDR2 YNNKEL, per germline (reference sequence). CDR3 in amino acids: CASSSTSGYYGYTF. In nucleotides, the CDR3 is TGTGCCAGCAGCTCGACTTCGGGATACTATGGCTACACCTTC.

The V call is TRBV19, the J call TRBJ1-5, with TRBD1 as a possible D gene (6 bases). The V end lost 6 bases, the J end lost 4 bases, and 16 bases lay between the germline ends. This CDR3 is 15 amino acids long. The germline CDR1 and CDR2 sequences are LNHDA and SQIVND (reference sequence). Here the CDR3 DNA reads TGTGCCAGTAGGCCCAGGGGAGGAGGGAATCAGCCCCAGCATTTT. Its translation is CASRPRGGGNQPQHF.

The chain employs TRBV6-5 and TRBJ1-1, with D possibly TRBD1 on 5 matching bases. CDR1 and CDR2 from the germline V gene are MNHEY and SVGAGI. V lost 2 bases, J lost 0 bases, and 13 bases lay in between. This CDR3 contains 16 residues. The CDR3 here is CASSYRGVGVNTEAFF. CDR3 DNA: TGTGCCAGCAGTTACAGGGGAGTAGGGGTGAACACTGAAGCTTTCTTT.

The genes are TRBV11-3 and TRBJ2-1; perhaps D is TRBD1 or TRBD2 (5 bases each). The CDR3 loop spans 15 amino acids. Deletions cut 4 bases from V and 3 bases from J, with 13 bases between. In germline, CDR1 is SGHNT, CDR2 YENEEA. The CDR3 DNA sequence: TGTGCCAGCAGCTCCTGGGGGAAAAACTACAATGAGCAGTTCTTC. It specifies CASSSWGKNYNEQFF.

The chain recombines TRBV2 with TRBJ1-6, with a possible D match to TRBD1 (5 bases). Germline-derived CDR1 and CDR2 are SNHLY and FYNNEI. This CDR3 is built from 14 residues. Trimming pared 7 bases from V and 3 bases from J, leaving 10 bases between. CDR3 residues: CASIRDGYNSPLHF. The CDR3 DNA is TGTGCCAGCATCCGGGACGGCTATAATTCACCCCTCCACTTT.

The V call is TRBV18, the J call TRBJ2-1; D gene uncertain. Germline CDR1 reads KGHSH; CDR2 reads LQKENI. The V and J ends lost 2 bases and 10 bases respectively, with 9 bases between them. The CDR3 sequence is 12 residues long. The DNA for the CDR3 is TGTGCCAGCTCACCAAACGGTTGGGAGCAGTTCTTC. Its translation is CASSPNGWEQFF.

The chain combines TRBV30 with TRBJ1-5, with a weak D call TRBD1 (6 bases). The germline V gene has CDR1 GTSNPN and CDR2 SVGIG (reference sequence). With 2 bases removed from V and 6 bases from J, the gap between germline ends came to 14 bases. The CDR3 runs to 14 residues. The CDR3 reads CAWSLGGEGQPQHF. The CDR3 DNA reads TGTGCCTGGAGTCTGGGGGGCGAGGGTCAGCCCCAGCATTTT.

The chain combines TRBV5-1 with TRBJ2-2; D could derive from TRBD1 or TRBD2 (5 bases each). Germline CDR1 reads SGHRS; CDR2 reads YFSETQ. There are 16 residues in the CDR3. Trimming stripped 4 bases from V and 8 bases from J, with 21 bases between. The CDR3 spells CASSLGTSIIVGELFF. The CDR3 DNA sequence: TGCGCCAGCAGCCTCGGGACCTCGATTATCGTTGGGGAGCTGTTTTTT.

The chain carries TRBV7-8 and TRBJ2-1, with 14 bases fitting TRBD2. Germline V gives CDR1 SGHVS, CDR2 FQNEAQ. V dropped 5 bases and J dropped 7; count of bases not matched to a gene: 4. The CDR3 totals 15 residues. Here the CDR3 reads CASSPGLAGENEQFF. In nucleotides, the CDR3 is TGTGCCAGCAGCCCGGGACTAGCGGGAGAAAATGAGCAGTTCTTC.

This rearrangement joins TRBV6-5 to TRBJ2-7; TRBD1 matches 9 bases. Germline V CDR1 and CDR2: MNHEY, SVGAGI. This CDR3 spans 15 amino acids. Unmatched junction bases numbered 8, after V lost 2 bases and J lost 6 bases. The CDR3 coding sequence is TGTGCCAGCAGTTACGGTGGGACAGGGCGCTCCGAGCAGTACTTC. This sequence encodes CASSYGGTGRSEQYF.

This clone was counted between two and nine times. The V and J genes are TRBV28 and TRBJ2-7; D might be TRBD1 (6 bases). V gave up 5 bases and J gave up 5 bases, with 16 bases separating them. Germline assignment: CDR1 MDHEN and CDR2 SYDVKM. There are 14 residues in the CDR3. This chain's CDR3 is CASSPRGGPNEQYF. CDR3 DNA sequence: TGTGCCAGCAGTCCCCGTGGGGGCCCCAACGAGCAGTACTTC. The variable domain in full, completed from reference TRBV28 and TRBJ2-7, reads DVKVTQSSRYLVKRTGEKVFLECVQDMDHENMFWYRQDPGLGLRLIYFSYDVKMKEKGDIPEGYSVSREKKERFSLILESASTNQTSMYLCASSPRGGPNEQYFGPGTRLTVT.

The table lists this clone with a few counts. The rearrangement links TRBV4-2 to TRBJ2-2, with a possible D match to TRBD2 (6 bases). This CDR3 has 17 residues. Germline V gene data show CDR1 as LGHNA and CDR2 as YNFKEQ. Trimming pared 4 bases from V and 1 base from J, leaving 16 bases between. CDR3 sequence (DNA): TGTGCCAGCAGCCGGACCGTTGGGCGGGGGAACACCGGGGAGCTGTTTTTT. It yields the protein CASSRTVGRGNTGELFF.

This clone was picked up one time. V usage is TRBV4-2 and J usage is TRBJ1-5; D possibly corresponds to TRBD1 (6 bases). The V gene's germline CDR1 is LGHNA and CDR2 YNFKEQ. V was clipped by 0 bases and J by 4 bases, with 10 bases between them. The CDR3 runs to 15 residues. CDR3 loop: CASSQEWGTNQPQHF. In DNA, the CDR3 is TGTGCCAGCAGCCAAGAATGGGGGACAAATCAGCCCCAGCATTTT.

This CDR3 reads CASSRDRALNTEAFF. As DNA, the CDR3 is TGCGCCAGCAGCCGTGACAGGGCTTTGAACACTGAAGCTTTCTTT. The gene calls are TRBV4-1 and TRBJ1-1; 7 nucleotides line up with TRBD1. V lost 4 bases, J lost 0 bases, and 5 bases stayed unmatched. The CDR3 contains 15 residues. Germline values: CDR1 MGHRA, CDR2 YSYEKL.

The chain carries TRBV24-1 and TRBJ2-7, with TRBD2 as a possible D gene (6 bases). Trimming shortened V by 2 bases and J by 3 bases, and 13 bases separated the two germline ends. The CDR3 has 15 amino acids. Germline CDR1 and CDR2: KGHDR and SFDVKD. The CDR3 DNA reads TGTGCCACCAGTGATTCATCCGGGACTCACTACGAGCAGTACTTC. It specifies CATSDSSGTHYEQYF.

The CDR3 nucleotides read TGTGCCAGCAGCCAAGGGACAGGGAAGTGGACTGAAGCTTTCTTT. This gives the protein CASSQGTGKWTEAFF. The V and J genes are TRBV14 and TRBJ1-1; 8 positions agree with TRBD1. CDR3 length: 15 amino acids. The V gene end was trimmed by 1 base and the J gene end by 5 bases; junction bases not matched to a gene: 6. Germline V lookup: CDR1 SGHDN, CDR2 FVKESK.

The chain uses TRBV20-1 and TRBJ2-1; D remains ambiguous. Trimming took off 6 bases at V and 5 bases at J, with 8 bases between the two ends. Germline V CDR1 and CDR2: DFQATT, SNEGSKA (reference sequence). The CDR3 is made up of 11 amino acids. CDR3 amino acids: CSANRDNEQFF. CDR3 nucleotides: TGCAGTGCCAACCGTGACAATGAGCAGTTCTTC.

The CDR3 loop reads CAISGLMGNTEAFF. The CDR3 DNA follows: TGTGCCATCAGTGGTTTAATGGGGAACACTGAAGCTTTCTTT. The V gene is TRBV10-3, the J gene TRBJ1-1; no reliable D call. Germline V gene lookup returns CDR1 ENHRY and CDR2 SYGVKD. With 4 bases removed from V and 1 base from J, the gap between germline ends came to 10 bases. The CDR3 has 14 amino acids.

This chain connects TRBV10-3 to TRBJ1-5; TRBD1 matches 11 bases. The CDR3 sequence is 18 residues long. Trimming took 3 bases from V and 11 from J; bases not matched to a gene: 18. In germline, CDR1 is ENHRY, CDR2 SYGVKD. The CDR3 region is CAISEGVRDRGADQAQHF. Here the CDR3 DNA reads TGTGCCATCAGTGAAGGAGTTAGGGACAGGGGGGCAGACCAGGCCCAGCATTTT.

The J gene is TRBJ2-5, the V gene TRBV19; 9 positions agree with TRBD2. The germline CDR1 and CDR2 sequences are LNHDA and SQIVND (reference sequence). The CDR3 covers 15 residues. V lost 8 bases and J lost 6; bases outside the gene matches: 13. CDR3 DNA: TGTGCCAGTTCCCCGGGCGGGGGGGCGATGAAGACCCAGTACTTC. It translates to CASSPGGGAMKTQYF.

The V and J genes are TRBV18 and TRBJ1-1; 7 positions agree with TRBD1. CDR3 length: 15 residues. Germline V CDR1 and CDR2: KGHSH, LQKENI. V dropped 1 base and J dropped 3; count of bases not matched to a gene: 5. CDR3: CASSPRRGRDTEAFF. CDR3 nucleotides: TGTGCCAGCTCACCACGGAGGGGGCGGGACACTGAAGCTTTCTTT. Combining the CDR3 with reference TRBV18 and TRBJ1-1 gives the whole variable domain NAGVMQNPRHLVRRRGQEARLRCSPMKGHSHVYWYRQLPEEGLKFMVYLQKENIIDESGMPKERFSAEFPKEGPSILRIQQVVRGDSAAYFCASSPRRGRDTEAFFGQGTRLTVV.

The chain couples TRBV16 to TRBJ2-4, with a possible D match to TRBD2 (5 bases). V was clipped by 0 bases and J by 0 bases, with 6 bases between them. The CDR3 runs to 15 residues. Germline CDR1 and CDR2: KGHSY and FQNENV. CDR3 protein: CASSQSAVAKNIQYF. CDR3 DNA: TGTGCCAGCAGCCAATCAGCGGTAGCCAAAAACATTCAGTACTTC.

This chain joins TRBV6-5 and TRBJ2-1; a possible D gene is TRBD1 (6 bases). This CDR3 spans 14 amino acids. V was pared by 7 bases and J by 10 bases, with 20 bases between. The germline V gene encodes CDR1 MNHEY and CDR2 SVGAGI. The CDR3 DNA reads as TGTGCCAGCAAACTCACACAGGGTTTGGGGGAGCAGTTCTTC. This codes for CASKLTQGLGEQFF.

This sequence joins TRBV28 and TRBJ1-6; unclear D gene. V lost 5 bases and J 0 bases, leaving 17 bases between the germline ends. CDR1 is MDHEN, CDR2 SYDVKM, per germline. There are 18 residues in the CDR3. CDR3 in DNA: TGTGCCAGCAGTCCCATACAGTTCAGCGGCTCCTATAATTCACCCCTCCACTTT. As protein: CASSPIQFSGSYNSPLHF.

The V call is TRBV27, the J call TRBJ2-7, with 7 bases lining up with TRBD2. The trim removed 8 bases at V and 2 bases at J, leaving 9 bases unmatched. The CDR3 has 14 residues. CDR1 is MNHEY and CDR2 is SMNVEV in the germline V gene (reference sequence). The CDR3 DNA is TGTGCCAGCTCCCGGGCTAGCGGAACCTACGAGCAGTACTTC. Its translation: CASSRASGTYEQYF.